A single sample gave rise to the 12 T cell receptor beta chains below, sequenced in a study of CD4 and CD8 cells across lung adenocarcinoma regions. TCRdb reprocessed the PCR reads with MiXCR, giving one entry per CDR3 protein. The repertoire holds under 12,000 distinct CDR3 sequences, with approximately 58% as singletons. Sequenced material: CD8+ T cells from the margin of a lung tumor. These receptors were obtained from a male donor with lung adenocarcinoma. The CD4 and CD8 labels of this study may be unreliable.

The J gene is TRBJ2-5, the V gene TRBV6-1, with 10 bases aligning to TRBD1. There are 16 residues in the CDR3. Trimming cost V 8 bases and J 8 bases; bases outside gene matches: 17. In germline, CDR1 is MNHNS, CDR2 SASEGT. The CDR3 nucleotides read TGTGCCAGCGGGGGGCCCGGGACAGGGGACGGGGATACCCAGTACTTC. Translating it yields CASGGPGTGDGDTQYF.

This clonotype was counted between two and nine times. J is TRBJ2-1 and V is TRBV6-5; TRBD2 might be the D (5 bases). Matching the DNA end better, TRBJ2-7 makes the J call doubtful. The V gene's germline CDR1 is MNHEY and CDR2 SVGAGI. The CDR3 is 14 residues long. This CDR3 reads CASSYGRGFYEQYF. As DNA, the CDR3 is TGTGCCAGCAGTTATGGTAGAGGGTTCTACGAGCAGTACTTC.

The rearrangement links TRBV10-3 to TRBJ2-4; 8 nucleotides agree with TRBD2. Germline V gene lookup returns CDR1 ENHRY and CDR2 SYGVKD. This CDR3 contains 14 residues. The CDR3 DNA follows: TGTGCGGGGCTCGGGGGGGGTGAGCAAGAGATCCAGTACTTC. It codes for CAGLGGGEQEIQYF.

The gene calls are TRBV28 and TRBJ2-4; 7 nucleotides agree with TRBD1. CDR3 length: 14 residues. V lost 3 bases and J lost 1; bases outside the gene matches: 0. Germline V gene sequence: CDR1 MDHEN, CDR2 SYDVKM. The CDR3 loop reads CASSLTGAKNIQYF. CDR3 DNA sequence: TGTGCCAGCAGTTTGACAGGGGCCAAAAACATTCAGTACTTC.

CDR3: CASSQKGRKGSESGANTEAFF. The CDR3 coding sequence is TGCGCCAGCAGCCAAAAGGGACGAAAGGGGTCGGAGTCCGGGGCGAACACTGAAGCTTTCTTT. The genes are TRBV4-1 and TRBJ1-1; TRBD1 is a possible D gene (5 bases). Trimming took off 2 bases at V and 1 base at J, with 29 bases between the two ends. The CDR3 runs 21 residues. CDR1 and CDR2 (germline): MGHRA, YSYEKL.

This rearrangement joins TRBV6-1 to TRBJ1-2; TRBD1 matches 7 bases. This CDR3 has 13 amino acids. V shed 6 bases and J 7 bases; nucleotides not matched to a gene: 8. Germline assignment: CDR1 MNHNS and CDR2 SASEGT. CDR3 sequence (DNA): TGTGCCAGCAGGGACAGGAGAAGGTCTGGCTACACCTTC. Amino acid sequence: CASRDRRRSGYTF.

This clonotype has just a few counts. The V call is TRBV12-3 or TRBV12-4, the J call TRBJ2-4, with 8 bases identical to TRBD2. There are 15 residues in the CDR3. The ends lost 5 bases at V and 1 base at J; junction bases unmatched: 4. CDR3 nucleotides: TGTGCCAGCAGTCCTCGGACTAGCGCCAAAAACATTCAGTACTTC. It translates to CASSPRTSAKNIQYF.

This clonotype was seen repeatedly, ten times or more. The gene calls are TRBV6-5 and TRBJ2-5, with 9 positions matching TRBD1. With the DNA end fitting TRBJ2-7 better, the J assignment may be wrong. There are 15 residues in the CDR3. The V gene's germline CDR1 is MNHEY and CDR2 SVGAGI. The CDR3: CASSNPGQGVYEQYF. Written as DNA, the CDR3 is TGTGCCAGCAGTAACCCGGGACAGGGAGTCTACGAGCAGTACTTC.

V and J are TRBV25-1 and TRBJ2-1; 8 bases align to TRBD2. The J call may be in error: the DNA end matches TRBJ2-7 better. From germline, CDR1 is MGHDK and CDR2 SYGVNS. This CDR3 is built from 13 residues. The CDR3 region is CASSEYGTSEQYF. The CDR3 DNA reads TGTGCCAGCAGTGAATATGGGACTAGCGAGCAGTACTTC.

The sample holds many counts of this clonotype. V usage is TRBV6-9 and J usage is TRBJ2-1; 7 bases map to TRBD1. Germline CDR1 and CDR2: MNHGY and SVAAGI. This CDR3 region has 13 residues. With 6 bases clipped from V and 8 bases from J, the junction kept 7 bases outside the gene matches. The CDR3 DNA reads as TGTGCCAGCAGGCAATCGACAGGGCATGAGCAGTTCTTC. Translating it yields CASRQSTGHEQFF.

The chain carries TRBV10-1 and TRBJ2-1; the D is unclear. The CDR3 is made up of 16 amino acids. V shed 0 bases and J shed 3 bases, with 12 bases lying between them. Germline CDR1 is WNHNN and CDR2 is SYGVQD (reference sequence). The CDR3: CASSESKGSGYNEQFF. The DNA for the CDR3 is TGCGCCAGCAGTGAGTCTAAGGGATCGGGCTACAATGAGCAGTTCTTC.

Concerning this clonotype itself: One junction end disagrees with the germline gene, perhaps due to a read error. The rearrangement links TRBV11-2 to TRBJ2-5; D is possibly TRBD1 or TRBD2 (5 bases each). The CDR3 extends over 12 amino acids. Germline V gives CDR1 SGHAT, CDR2 FQNNGV. The CDR3 region has the DNA TGTGCCAGCAGCTTAGAAGGGGACCAGCAGTTCTTT. Its translation is CASSLEGDQQFF.